The T cell receptor beta chain described here comes from a study of response to subunit inactivated influenza vaccine. Findings of the study overall: Authors suggested each seasonal flu vaccination may recruit only limited numbers of new T cells.

The CDR3 contains 15 residues. CDR1 is MNHNS and CDR2 is SASEGT in the germline V gene. Trimming took 8 bases from V and 2 from J; bases not matched to a gene: 5. This clonotype was detected only a few times. Its antigen is unknown. TCRdb fed the RT-PCR reads into MiXCR, producing one record per CDR3 protein. The top ten clones hold about 10% of a sample with about 310,000 distinct CDR3 sequences, roughly 22% of them seen once. Sequenced material: PBMCs from blood, taken 21 months after vaccination. The chain joins TRBV6-1 to TRBJ2-7, with 14 nucleotides matching TRBD2. The sequence derives from a man between 50 and 69 years old who received an inactivated influenza vaccine. The chain's CDR3 is CASRGLAGAPYEQYF. CDR3 in DNA: TGTGCCAGCCGGGGACTAGCGGGAGCACCCTACGAGCAGTACTTC.